These T cell receptor beta chains were read from a single sample in a study of early T cells in non-severe SARS-CoV-2 infection. TCRdb re-derived calls from the 5' RACE reads in MiXCR, one entry per CDR3 protein. The sample contains about 37,000 distinct CDR3 sequences, 7.9% of which appear only once. The source was whole blood, collected at baseline. The receptor set was obtained from an adult who was a healthcare worker with PCR-confirmed SARS-CoV-2 infection or an uninfected control (not recorded which). Each CDR3 is given with its conserved first and last residue. A D gene is named only where the DNA matches it firmly. Expanded clones get a size class; other rows say once, few or many, or leave the size out.

clone size: many; D gene: -; J gene: TRBJ2-7; V gene: TRBV18; CDR3 DNA: TGTGCCAGCTCACCTGGTAGTCAGGGTAACGAGCAGTACTTC; CDR3 protein: CASSPGSQGNEQYF
clone size: many; D gene: -; J gene: TRBJ1-6; V gene: TRBV20-1; CDR3 DNA: TGCAGTGCTAGACGAGGCGGAAGCTCCTATAATTCACCCCTCCACTTT; CDR3 protein: CSARRGGSSYNSPLHF
clone size: -; D gene: -; J gene: TRBJ2-4; V gene: TRBV6-1; CDR3 DNA: TGTGCCAGCACCCCCAGAGGTAGTAATGTCAAAAACATTCAGTACTTC; CDR3 protein: CASTPRGSNVKNIQYF
clone size: -; D gene: TRBD1; J gene: TRBJ1-1; V gene: TRBV5-6; CDR3 DNA: TGTGCCAGCAAACTAGGCCCCGACAGGGGAGACACTGAAGCTTTCTTT; CDR3 protein: CASKLGPDRGDTEAFF
clone size: many; D gene: -; J gene: TRBJ2-1; V gene: TRBV12-3/TRBV12-4; CDR3 DNA: TGTGCCAGCAGTTTCTCTCCTCGGATAGAGCAGTTCTTC; CDR3 protein: CASSFSPRIEQFF
clone size: few; D gene: -; J gene: TRBJ1-1; V gene: TRBV6-2/TRBV6-3; CDR3 DNA: TGTGCCAGCTGCCGGGGGGGTGCTGAAGCTTTCTTT; CDR3 protein: CASCRGGAEAFF
clone size: -; D gene: -; J gene: TRBJ2-3; V gene: TRBV7-9; CDR3 DNA: TGTGCCAGCAGACTAGCAGATACGCAGTATTTT; CDR3 protein: CASRLADTQYF
clone size: -; D gene: -; J gene: TRBJ1-1; V gene: TRBV5-1; CDR3 DNA: TGCGCCAGCAGCTCCCGGACAGCGAACACTGAAGCTTTCTTT; CDR3 protein: CASSSRTANTEAFF
clone size: many; D gene: -; J gene: TRBJ2-3; V gene: TRBV10-3; CDR3 DNA: TGTGCCATCAGCCTCGGGGGTGGAGGGGTCACAGATACGCAGTATTTT; CDR3 protein: CAISLGGGGVTDTQYF
clone size: few; D gene: -; J gene: TRBJ2-7; V gene: TRBV12-3/TRBV12-4; CDR3 DNA: TGTGCCAGCAGTCCGCGGACCCTCCTCCACGAGCAGTACTTC; CDR3 protein: CASSPRTLLHEQYF
clone size: many; D gene: -; J gene: TRBJ2-5; V gene: TRBV11-2; CDR3 DNA: TGTGCCAGCAGCTTCAATAGTGAGACCCAGTACTTC; CDR3 protein: CASSFNSETQYF
clone size: many; D gene: -; J gene: TRBJ2-1; V gene: TRBV25-1; CDR3 DNA: TGTGCCAGCAGTGAGGCAGGGTTGTCCTACAATGAGCAGTTCTTC; CDR3 protein: CASSEAGLSYNEQFF